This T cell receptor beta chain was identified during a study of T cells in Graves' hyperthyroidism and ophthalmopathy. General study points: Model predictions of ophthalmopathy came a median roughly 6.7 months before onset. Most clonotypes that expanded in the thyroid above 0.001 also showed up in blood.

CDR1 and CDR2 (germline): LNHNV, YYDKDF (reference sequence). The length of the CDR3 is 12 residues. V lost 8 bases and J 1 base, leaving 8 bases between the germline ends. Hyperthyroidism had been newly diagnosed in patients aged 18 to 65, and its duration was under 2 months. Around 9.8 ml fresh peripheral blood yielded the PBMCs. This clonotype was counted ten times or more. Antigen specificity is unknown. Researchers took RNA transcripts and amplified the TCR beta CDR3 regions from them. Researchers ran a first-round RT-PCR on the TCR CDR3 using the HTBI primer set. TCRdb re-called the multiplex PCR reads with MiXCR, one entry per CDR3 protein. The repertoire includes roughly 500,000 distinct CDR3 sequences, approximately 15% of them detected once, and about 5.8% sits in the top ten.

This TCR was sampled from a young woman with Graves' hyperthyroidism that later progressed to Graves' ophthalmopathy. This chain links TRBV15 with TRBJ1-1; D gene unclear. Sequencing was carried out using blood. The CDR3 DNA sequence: TGTGCCACCGCAAATGAGAACACTGAAGCTTTCTTT. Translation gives CATANENTEAFF.